A selection of T cell receptor beta chains follows, all from one sample in a study of blood T cells in healthy people across ages. TCRdb passed the 5' RACE reads through MiXCR, listing each CDR3 protein once. Altogether around 800,000 distinct CDR3 sequences are present, 40% to 50% being singletons, with the ten largest covering approximately 19%. Specimen: blood. These receptors all stem from a man between 60 and 75 years old in good health. CDR3s include the opening cysteine and the closing phenylalanine or tryptophan. Fields, in order: J gene, clone size, D gene, V gene, CDR3 DNA, CDR3 protein. The D gene is left open where the match is weak. A clone size is listed for some rows: how often the clone was seen (once, few, many), or a class if it is expanded.

j_call: TRBJ2-4; clone_size: .; d_call: TRBD1; v_call: TRBV6-5; cdr3_nt: TGTGCCAGCACCACGACAGGGAGCAGCATTCAGTACTTC; cdr3_aa: CASTTTGSSIQYF
j_call: TRBJ2-1; clone_size: .; d_call: .; v_call: TRBV6-1; cdr3_nt: TGTGCCAGCAGTGAAGCGCTATATATCAATGAGCAGTTCTTC; cdr3_aa: CASSEALYINEQFF
j_call: TRBJ2-2; clone_size: .; d_call: .; v_call: TRBV28; cdr3_nt: TGTGCCAGCAGTACCCCTGGGGGCGGGGAGCTGTTTTTT; cdr3_aa: CASSTPGGGELFF
j_call: TRBJ2-5; clone_size: .; d_call: .; v_call: TRBV7-9; cdr3_nt: TGTGCCAGCAGCTTAGGAGTGACAACAGCAGAGACCCAGTACTTC; cdr3_aa: CASSLGVTTAETQYF
j_call: TRBJ2-3; clone_size: .; d_call: TRBD2; v_call: TRBV11-2; cdr3_nt: TGTGCCAGCAAGGGACTAGCGGGGGTAGATACGCAGTATTTT; cdr3_aa: CASKGLAGVDTQYF
j_call: TRBJ1-3; clone_size: .; d_call: .; v_call: TRBV6-2/TRBV6-3; cdr3_nt: TGTGCCAGCAGTCCTACGGACAAGAAGAGAAACACCATATATTTT; cdr3_aa: CASSPTDKKRNTIYF
j_call: TRBJ2-5; clone_size: .; d_call: .; v_call: TRBV10-3; cdr3_nt: TGTGCCATCAGTTTAGACGGTCAAGAGACCCAGTACTTC; cdr3_aa: CAISLDGQETQYF
j_call: TRBJ2-1; clone_size: few; d_call: TRBD2; v_call: TRBV5-1; cdr3_nt: TGCGCCAGCAGCCAAGGACTAGCGGCTTCTTACAATGAGCAGTTCTTC; cdr3_aa: CASSQGLAASYNEQFF
j_call: TRBJ1-2; clone_size: .; d_call: .; v_call: TRBV28; cdr3_nt: TGTGCCAGCAGCCCGCCGGGGTCATCTTATGGCTACACCTTC; cdr3_aa: CASSPPGSSYGYTF
j_call: TRBJ2-1; clone_size: few; d_call: .; v_call: TRBV20-1; cdr3_nt: TGCAGTGCTAGAGATCCAGCTAGCCACTCCTACAGTGAGCAGTTCTTC; cdr3_aa: CSARDPASHSYSEQFF
j_call: TRBJ1-2; clone_size: .; d_call: .; v_call: TRBV5-1; cdr3_nt: TGCGCCAGCAGCCCCGACGGGTATAGAGACTCCAGGAGGTATGGCTACACCTTC; cdr3_aa: CASSPDGYRDSRRYGYTF
j_call: TRBJ2-1; clone_size: .; d_call: TRBD2; v_call: TRBV6-2/TRBV6-3; cdr3_nt: TGTGCCAGCAGTTACCCCGGACTAGCGGGGGGGCGAAGAAATGAGCAGTTCTTC; cdr3_aa: CASSYPGLAGGRRNEQFF
j_call: TRBJ2-7; clone_size: few; d_call: TRBD1; v_call: TRBV9; cdr3_nt: TGTGCCAGCATCCGAACAGGGGCCTCCTACGAGCAGTACTTC; cdr3_aa: CASIRTGASYEQYF
j_call: TRBJ2-5; clone_size: .; d_call: .; v_call: TRBV6-5; cdr3_nt: TGTGCCAGCAGTCGACTAGGCGAAGAGACCCAGTACTTC; cdr3_aa: CASSRLGEETQYF
j_call: TRBJ2-7; clone_size: few; d_call: TRBD1; v_call: TRBV12-3/TRBV12-4; cdr3_nt: TGTGCCAGCAGTTTTTTGGGACAGGGGGACGAGCAGTACTTC; cdr3_aa: CASSFLGQGDEQYF
j_call: TRBJ1-1; clone_size: .; d_call: .; v_call: TRBV20-1; cdr3_nt: TGCAGTGCCCCCTACATGAACACTGAAGCTTTCTTT; cdr3_aa: CSAPYMNTEAFF
j_call: TRBJ2-7; clone_size: .; d_call: .; v_call: TRBV7-6; cdr3_nt: TGTGCCAGCAGCTCAAACAGGTTTTACGAGCAGTACTTC; cdr3_aa: CASSSNRFYEQYF
j_call: TRBJ2-6; clone_size: .; d_call: .; v_call: TRBV27; cdr3_nt: TGTGCCAGCAGTTTATCCAGGGCTGGGGCCAACGTCCTGACTTTC; cdr3_aa: CASSLSRAGANVLTF
j_call: TRBJ2-7; clone_size: .; d_call: TRBD2; v_call: TRBV27; cdr3_nt: TGTGCCAGCAGTTTATACGGGACTAGCGGGGGGACCTTCAACTCCTACGAGCAGTACTTC; cdr3_aa: CASSLYGTSGGTFNSYEQYF
j_call: TRBJ1-1; clone_size: .; d_call: .; v_call: TRBV4-3; cdr3_nt: TGCGCCAGCAGCCAAGATCGAACGGGGGATACTGAAGCTTTCTTT; cdr3_aa: CASSQDRTGDTEAFF
j_call: TRBJ1-2; clone_size: .; d_call: .; v_call: TRBV27; cdr3_nt: TGTGCCAGCAGTTTAAGCCCCGGACAGAGCTATGGCTACACCTTC; cdr3_aa: CASSLSPGQSYGYTF
j_call: TRBJ2-1; clone_size: few; d_call: TRBD2; v_call: TRBV4-1; cdr3_nt: TGCGCCAGCAGCCAAACCGGGACTAGCGGGGGGGGTGAGCAGTTCTTC; cdr3_aa: CASSQTGTSGGGEQFF
j_call: TRBJ2-5; clone_size: .; d_call: .; v_call: TRBV9; cdr3_nt: TGTGCCAGCTCGGGGCCTCGCGACACCCAGTACTTC; cdr3_aa: CASSGPRDTQYF
j_call: TRBJ1-2; clone_size: .; d_call: .; v_call: TRBV5-1; cdr3_nt: TGCGCCAGCAGCTTGGGGCCGGGGGCGGACTATGGCTACACCTTC; cdr3_aa: CASSLGPGADYGYTF
j_call: TRBJ1-4; clone_size: few; d_call: .; v_call: TRBV2; cdr3_nt: TGTGCCAGCTTTGAGGAGGGACAAACAAAACTGTTTTTT; cdr3_aa: CASFEEGQTKLFF
j_call: TRBJ1-5; clone_size: few; d_call: TRBD1; v_call: TRBV6-6; cdr3_nt: TGTGCCAGCAGTCCGACAGGGATAGCTTCGCCCCAGCATTTT; cdr3_aa: CASSPTGIASPQHF
j_call: TRBJ2-2; clone_size: .; d_call: TRBD2; v_call: TRBV7-8; cdr3_nt: TGTGCCAGCAGCTTAAGGCGGGGGGCGGGCACCGGGGAGCTGTTTTTT; cdr3_aa: CASSLRRGAGTGELFF
j_call: TRBJ2-5; clone_size: .; d_call: .; v_call: TRBV20-1; cdr3_nt: TGCAGTGCTCCCCGACAGGGAGGCGAGACCCAGTACTTC; cdr3_aa: CSAPRQGGETQYF
j_call: TRBJ2-3; clone_size: .; d_call: TRBD2; v_call: TRBV12-3/TRBV12-4; cdr3_nt: TGTGCCAGCAGTTCTCGGGGGGACAGCACAGATACGCAGTATTTT; cdr3_aa: CASSSRGDSTDTQYF
j_call: TRBJ2-7; clone_size: few; d_call: .; v_call: TRBV28; cdr3_nt: TGTGCCAGCAGTTTTGGCCCTTTGGGCGAGCAGTACTTC; cdr3_aa: CASSFGPLGEQYF
j_call: TRBJ2-7; clone_size: .; d_call: .; v_call: TRBV10-3; cdr3_nt: TGTGCCATCAGTGAGTTCGGGGCGTACGAGCAGTACTTC; cdr3_aa: CAISEFGAYEQYF
j_call: TRBJ1-1; clone_size: .; d_call: .; v_call: TRBV5-4; cdr3_nt: TGTGCCAGCAGCTTGGTTGGACAGACGGGAACTGAAGCTTTCTTT; cdr3_aa: CASSLVGQTGTEAFF
j_call: TRBJ2-1; clone_size: .; d_call: .; v_call: TRBV25-1; cdr3_nt: TGTGCCGGCAGTGAATCGGGCGGGGTCCTGGGCAATGAGCAGTTCTTC; cdr3_aa: CAGSESGGVLGNEQFF
j_call: TRBJ2-7; clone_size: few; d_call: TRBD2; v_call: TRBV20-1; cdr3_nt: TGCAGTGCAGCGGGGGATCGGATTTACGAGCAGTACTTC; cdr3_aa: CSAAGDRIYEQYF
j_call: TRBJ2-1; clone_size: .; d_call: TRBD2; v_call: TRBV7-9; cdr3_nt: TGTGCCAGCAGCTTATCGGGGGGGCACATAAATGAGCAGTTCTTC; cdr3_aa: CASSLSGGHINEQFF
j_call: TRBJ2-7; clone_size: few; d_call: TRBD1; v_call: TRBV28; cdr3_nt: TGTGCCAGCAGCACCCACCCCGGGACAGGGGGCTCCTACGAGCAGTACTTC; cdr3_aa: CASSTHPGTGGSYEQYF
j_call: TRBJ2-2; clone_size: .; d_call: .; v_call: TRBV12-3/TRBV12-4; cdr3_nt: TGTGCCAGCAGTTCGGACGTCGACAGATTCTTTCCCGGGGAGCTGTTTTTT; cdr3_aa: CASSSDVDRFFPGELFF
j_call: TRBJ2-1; clone_size: .; d_call: .; v_call: TRBV20-1; cdr3_nt: TGCAGTGCGCGGACTTCCTACGAGCAGTTCTTC; cdr3_aa: CSARTSYEQFF
j_call: TRBJ1-1; clone_size: .; d_call: .; v_call: TRBV12-3/TRBV12-4; cdr3_nt: TGTGCCAGCAGTTTCTCCCCTCCAAGTGAAGTTTTCTTT; cdr3_aa: CASSFSPPSEVFF
j_call: TRBJ2-7; clone_size: .; d_call: TRBD1; v_call: TRBV2; cdr3_nt: TGTACCAGCAGTGGACCTGGGACAGCCTTGGCCTACGAGCAGTACTTC; cdr3_aa: CTSSGPGTALAYEQYF
j_call: TRBJ1-6; clone_size: .; d_call: TRBD1; v_call: TRBV20-1; cdr3_nt: TGCAGTGTTAAGTCTACAGGGGGGAATTTACCCCTCCACTTT; cdr3_aa: CSVKSTGGNLPLHF
j_call: TRBJ2-4; clone_size: few; d_call: .; v_call: TRBV6-2/TRBV6-3; cdr3_nt: TGTGCCAGCAGCTACCCGGGACAAAAAGCCAAAAACATTCAGTACTTC; cdr3_aa: CASSYPGQKAKNIQYF
j_call: TRBJ1-6; clone_size: .; d_call: .; v_call: TRBV7-2; cdr3_nt: TGTGCCAGCAGCTTAGCGCTGGTATATAATTCACCCCTCCACTTT; cdr3_aa: CASSLALVYNSPLHF
j_call: TRBJ1-6; clone_size: many; d_call: .; v_call: TRBV12-3/TRBV12-4; cdr3_nt: TGTGCCAGCAGCGAATCCGGGACACACTCACCCCTCCACTTT; cdr3_aa: CASSESGTHSPLHF
j_call: TRBJ2-7; clone_size: .; d_call: .; v_call: TRBV21-1; cdr3_nt: TGTGCCAGCAGCAAAGGCGCCGGGACAGGGGACTACGAGCAGTACTTC; cdr3_aa: CASSKGAGTGDYEQYF
j_call: TRBJ2-1; clone_size: few; d_call: .; v_call: TRBV5-1; cdr3_nt: TGCGCCAGCAGCCTCCCTTCCAATGAGCAGTTCTTC; cdr3_aa: CASSLPSNEQFF
j_call: TRBJ2-5; clone_size: .; d_call: TRBD2; v_call: TRBV4-2; cdr3_nt: TGTGCCAGCAGCCAAGGGGCACTGGCGGGGGGTCACGACCCACCCGAGACCCAGTACTTC; cdr3_aa: CASSQGALAGGHDPPETQYF
j_call: TRBJ2-1; clone_size: .; d_call: .; v_call: TRBV6-2/TRBV6-3; cdr3_nt: TGTGCCAGCAGTTCCCCCGCGACAGGAATGAACAATGAGCAGTTCTTC; cdr3_aa: CASSSPATGMNNEQFF
j_call: TRBJ2-7; clone_size: .; d_call: TRBD1; v_call: TRBV7-2; cdr3_nt: TGTGCCAGCAGCCCGCGGACAGGGGAACAAGCCTACAATGAGCAGTACTTC; cdr3_aa: CASSPRTGEQAYNEQYF
j_call: TRBJ2-7; clone_size: once; d_call: .; v_call: TRBV6-2/TRBV6-3; cdr3_nt: TGTGCCAGCAGGAAGACTGGGACACGGCCCTACGAGCAGTACTTC; cdr3_aa: CASRKTGTRPYEQYF
j_call: TRBJ2-2; clone_size: few; d_call: TRBD1; v_call: TRBV4-3; cdr3_nt: TGCGCCAGCAGCCAATACGAAGGGGGCCCCGGGGAGCTGTTTTTT; cdr3_aa: CASSQYEGGPGELFF
j_call: TRBJ2-7; clone_size: .; d_call: .; v_call: TRBV7-9; cdr3_nt: TGTGCCAGCAGCCCCCGGACTCCCAAGGACGAGCAGTACTTC; cdr3_aa: CASSPRTPKDEQYF